What follows describes a single TCR beta chain. The input for sorted-subset replicate PCRs was approximately 200 ng DNA, 25,000 to 30,000 T cell genomes. Sequencing used immunoSEQ multiplex PCR; TCRdb keeps in-frame clones, though not all of them. The data hold roughly 850,000 clones, with approximately 97% observed a single time. Germline CDR1 and CDR2: SGHVS and FQNEAQ. This CDR3 is built from 13 residues. Deletions cut 1 base from V and 3 bases from J, with 7 bases between. This specimen comes from a study of shared clonotypes between healthy human individuals. Selected positively for CCR7 and CD45RO-negative, naive CD8 cells excluded terminally differentiated effector memory CD45RA+ cells. Healthy adults negative for HIV, lacking recent acute infections or vaccinations, served as donors.

The gene calls are TRBV7-8 and TRBJ2-7; possible D gene TRBD2, 6 bases. The source material was naive CD8+ T cells sorted from blood. The sequence derives from a man aged 25 to 40 in good health. The CDR3 region has the DNA TGTGCCAGCAGCTTAGAGGGACTCTACGAGCAGTACTTC. This codes for CASSLEGLYEQYF.